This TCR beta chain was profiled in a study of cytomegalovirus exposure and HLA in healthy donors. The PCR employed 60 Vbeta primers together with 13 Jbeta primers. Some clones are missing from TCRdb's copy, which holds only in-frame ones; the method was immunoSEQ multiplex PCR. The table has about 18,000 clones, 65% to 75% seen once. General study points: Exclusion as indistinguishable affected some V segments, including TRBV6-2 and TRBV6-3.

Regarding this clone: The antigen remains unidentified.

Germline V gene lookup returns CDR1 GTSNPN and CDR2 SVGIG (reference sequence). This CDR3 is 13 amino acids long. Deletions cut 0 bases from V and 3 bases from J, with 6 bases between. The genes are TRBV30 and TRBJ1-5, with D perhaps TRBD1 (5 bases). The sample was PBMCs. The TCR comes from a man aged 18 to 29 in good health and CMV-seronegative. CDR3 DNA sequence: TGTGCCTGGAGTGTGACAGACAATCAGCCCCAGCATTTT. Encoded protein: CAWSVTDNQPQHF.